Shown below are 5 T cell receptor beta chains from a single sample sequenced in a study of cytomegalovirus exposure and HLA in healthy donors. The study ran its PCR with 60 Vbeta and 13 Jbeta primers. Sequenced by immunoSEQ multiplex PCR; TCRdb stores in-frame clones only, minus some. The sample includes about 130,000 clones, roughly two thirds seen only once; the top ten take roughly 1.6%. Material for sequencing was PBMCs. Receptor source: a young man in good health and CMV-seropositive.

The chain combines TRBV4-1 with TRBJ2-3; 8 bases fit TRBD2. The CDR3 runs to 20 residues. The germline V gene has CDR1 MGHRA and CDR2 YSYEKL. Trimming cost V 2 bases and J 1 base; bases outside gene matches: 17. The CDR3 coding sequence is TGCGCCAGCAGCCAACCCGGTTTAGTTGGGAGGACTAGCCGCACAGATACGCAGTATTTT. Its translation: CASSQPGLVGRTSRTDTQYF.

The rearrangement uses TRBV19 and TRBJ2-3; unclear D gene. Germline values: CDR1 LNHDA, CDR2 SQIVND (reference sequence). V shed 3 bases and J shed 5 bases, with 9 bases lying between them. The CDR3 extends over 13 amino acids. The CDR3 region is CASSMGFGDTQYF. The CDR3 DNA is TGTGCCAGTAGTATGGGCTTTGGAGATACGCAGTATTTT.

The chain recombines TRBV19 with TRBJ1-1; 8 bases are a match to TRBD1. J was trimmed by 5 bases and V by 8 bases; bases with no gene match: 7. The CDR3 length is 13 residues. CDR1 is LNHDA, CDR2 SQIVND, per germline (reference sequence). The CDR3 nucleotides are TGTGCCAGTCACAGGGGGAGCGGGACTGAAGCTTTCTTT. It codes for CASHRGSGTEAFF.

In its sample, this clone was seen once. This rearrangement joins TRBV27 to TRBJ2-7; D might be TRBD1 (6 bases). The ends were cut back, 2 bases at V and 1 base at J, with 9 bases in the middle. Germline V gene data show CDR1 as MNHEY and CDR2 as SMNVEV (reference sequence). There are 14 residues in the CDR3. The CDR3 loop is CASSLRQGSYEQYF. The CDR3 DNA sequence: TGTGCCAGCAGTTTACGGCAGGGGTCCTACGAGCAGTACTTC.

The chain combines TRBV2 with TRBJ2-7; 9 bases are shared with TRBD2. In germline, CDR1 is SNHLY, CDR2 FYNNEI. V lost 0 bases, J lost 2 bases, and 2 bases stayed unmatched. This CDR3 is built from 15 residues. CDR3 sequence reads: CASSEALAGTYEQYF. The CDR3 DNA is TGTGCCAGCAGTGAAGCCCTAGCGGGAACCTACGAGCAGTACTTC.